This T cell receptor (beta chain) was documented in a study of blood T cell repertoires in COVID-19. Study-level background: The samples span acute and convalescent COVID-19 from the United States, Italy and Spain. Nucleic acid was either cDNA or gDNA, and it came from T cells, B-cell-depleted T cells, or PBMCs.

Trimming cost V 3 bases and J 7 bases, with 15 bases left between them. The CDR3 has 14 amino acids. Germline CDR1 LNHDA, CDR2 SQIVND (reference sequence). Authors' methods: Quantification of nucleated cells was approximated via reference gene primer amplification. The repertoire was sequenced with immunoSEQ multiplex PCR; TCRdb's copy has only in-frame clones and lacks some. V and J calls plus clone size are reproduced from that table; the DNA served to infer D and trimming. The sample carries some 260,000 clones, approximately 90% recorded once. The source of this sequence is a woman between 35 and 50 years old who had recovered from COVID-19. The chain has TRBV19 and TRBJ1-2; a weak D match, TRBD1 (5 bases). The specimen sequenced was peripheral blood. The CDR3 nucleotides are TGTGCCAGTAGTATCGGTGGGCAGGGCGGTGGCTACACCTTC. Translation gives CASSIGGQGGGYTF.